Below, 28 T cell receptor beta chains from the same sample are listed, as sequenced in a study of blood T cell repertoires in COVID-19. Generated by immunoSEQ multiplex PCR, the TCRdb table keeps only in-frame clones and is missing some. This sample has approximately 200,000 clones, with about 80% found just once. The source material was PBMCs or T cells enriched from blood (not recorded which). The receptors shown here come from a man aged 35 to 55 who had recovered from COVID-19.

This chain links TRBV13 with TRBJ1-3; 10 nucleotides align to TRBD1. The CDR3 length is 17 residues. The ends lost 1 base at V and 0 bases at J; junction bases unmatched: 3. Germline-derived CDR1 and CDR2 are PRHDT and FYEKMQ (reference sequence). The CDR3 loop reads CASSLATGGLSGNTIYF. The DNA of the CDR3 is TGTGCCAGCAGCTTAGCGACAGGGGGCCTCTCTGGAAACACCATATATTTT.

This clone occurred many times. This chain joins TRBV5-6 and TRBJ1-5; perhaps TRBD1 as D (5 bases). V shed 4 bases and J shed 0 bases, with 17 bases lying between them. The CDR3 is 17 amino acids. Germline CDR1 is SGHDT and CDR2 is YYEEEE. The CDR3 nucleotides read TGTGCCAGCAGCCCCTGGCGGGACGCGTATAGCAATCAGCCCCAGCATTTT. Translating gives CASSPWRDAYSNQPQHF.

The chain combines TRBV7-2 with TRBJ2-3; 8 bases are a match to TRBD1. The CDR3 is 16 residues long. The germline CDR1 and CDR2 sequences are SGHTA and FQGNSA. The ends lost 5 bases at V and 3 bases at J; junction bases unmatched: 10. The CDR3 bases are TGTGCCAGCAGCGCGCTCCCGACAGGGGCAACAGATACGCAGTATTTT. This encodes CASSALPTGATDTQYF.

The V and J genes are TRBV4-1 and TRBJ1-4; D is possibly TRBD1 (6 bases). The CDR3 has 16 residues. V lost 3 bases and J 5 bases, leaving 16 bases between the germline ends. Per germline, CDR1 MGHRA and CDR2 YSYEKL. CDR3 DNA: TGCGCCAGCAGCCAGAGACAGACACAGGGCAATGAAAAACTGTTTTTT. It yields the protein CASSQRQTQGNEKLFF.

This clone was seen more than once but under ten times. The chain has TRBV3-1 (or the pseudogene TRBV3-2) and TRBJ1-2; no firm D call. The CDR3 covers 18 residues. Trimming removed 1 base from V and 3 bases from J, with 21 bases in between. Germline V gene data show CDR1 as LGHDT and CDR2 as YNNKEL (reference sequence). CDR3 in amino acids: CASSQAGRRPGFHYGYTF. As DNA, the CDR3 is TGTGCCAGCAGCCAAGCCGGGAGGCGTCCCGGTTTTCACTATGGCTACACCTTC.

Points on this clone: Other DNA sequences in this sample translate to the same CDR3. The rearrangement joins TRBV19 to TRBJ2-2; 7 bases align to TRBD1. CDR3 length equals 14 residues. Looked up from germline, CDR1 is LNHDA and CDR2 is SQIVND (reference sequence). V lost 1 base, J lost 5 bases, and 1 base stayed unmatched. The CDR3 DNA reads as TGTGCCAGTAGTATAGCCAGGGGGACCGGGGAGCTGTTTTTT. As protein: CASSIARGTGELFF.

V and J are TRBV11-2 and TRBJ1-3; perhaps TRBD1 as D (5 bases). Per the germline V gene, CDR1 is SGHAT and CDR2 is FQNNGV. This CDR3 contains 16 residues. Trimming took off 4 bases at V and 0 bases at J, with 13 bases between the two ends. The CDR3 loop reads CASSSDSLLSGNTIYF. The CDR3 nucleotides are TGTGCCAGCAGCTCCGACAGTCTACTCTCTGGAAACACCATATATTTT.

The chain employs TRBV11-2 and TRBJ1-2; TRBD1 might be the D (6 bases). The length of the CDR3 is 14 residues. Germline CDR1 is SGHAT and CDR2 is FQNNGV. Trimming pared 5 bases from V and 2 bases from J, leaving 12 bases between. CDR3: CASSRPGTNYGYTF. The CDR3 DNA reads TGTGCCAGCAGCCGCCCCGGGACAAACTATGGCTACACCTTC.

The chain couples TRBV5-8 to TRBJ2-5, with TRBD1 matching over 7 bases. The CDR3 length is 14 residues. V lost 1 base, J lost 6 bases, and 6 bases stayed unmatched. Germline CDR1 SGHTS, CDR2 YDEGEE. CDR3 nucleotide sequence: TGTGCCAGCAGCTTGAATCAGGGGGTCAAGACCCAGTACTTC. It specifies CASSLNQGVKTQYF.

The chain has TRBV7-2 and TRBJ2-2, with 8 bases fitting TRBD2. Losses at the gene ends were 2 bases for V and 6 bases for J; bases not matched to a gene: 5. This CDR3 region has 15 residues. Germline V CDR1 and CDR2: SGHTA, FQGNSA. CDR3 in amino acids: CASSLFGGASGELFF. The CDR3 nucleotides are TGTGCCAGCAGCTTATTCGGGGGGGCCTCCGGGGAGCTGTTTTTT.

The chain recombines TRBV5-6 with TRBJ2-7; D might be TRBD2 (6 bases). The V and J ends lost 4 bases and 2 bases respectively, with 19 bases between them. The CDR3 length is 16 residues. CDR1 and CDR2 (germline): SGHDT, YYEEEE. As DNA, the CDR3 is TGTGCCAGCAGCCCCCCTTACTACGGGGGAACCTACGAGCAGTACTTC. Translation gives CASSPPYYGGTYEQYF.

The chain is built from TRBV19 and TRBJ1-3; D remains unclear. The CDR3 covers 17 residues. Trimming stripped 2 bases from V and 0 bases from J, with 14 bases between. Germline V gene lookup returns CDR1 LNHDA and CDR2 SQIVND (reference sequence). The CDR3 sequence: CASSIILGGGSGNTIYF. The DNA of the CDR3 is TGTGCCAGTAGTATAATCTTAGGCGGAGGCTCTGGAAACACCATATATTTT.

The chain couples TRBV5-1 to TRBJ1-2; 9 bases are shared with TRBD1. After removal of 4 bases from V and 7 bases from J, the junction contained 11 bases not matched to a gene. Germline V gene sequence: CDR1 SGHRS, CDR2 YFSETQ. There are 15 residues in the CDR3. The CDR3 nucleotides read TGCGCCAGCAGCCGGGGGACAACAGGGGGCTCTGGCTACACCTTC. It codes for CASSRGTTGGSGYTF.

The chain links TRBV15 to TRBJ2-3; 9 bases line up with TRBD2. Germline values: CDR1 LNHNV, CDR2 YYDKDF (reference sequence). CDR3 length: 15 residues. J lost 4 bases, V lost 3 bases, and 5 bases had no gene match. CDR3 DNA sequence: TGTGCCACCAGCAGTGAAGCGGGGGGCTCAGATACGCAGTATTTT. Its protein product is CATSSEAGGSDTQYF.

The gene calls are TRBV5-4 and TRBJ2-3; D is perhaps TRBD1 (5 bases). V lost 0 bases, J lost 2 bases, and 7 bases lay in between. The CDR3 contains 14 residues. From germline, CDR1 is SGHNT and CDR2 YYREEE (reference sequence). CDR3 protein: CASSLGQNTDTQYF. The CDR3 coding sequence is TGTGCCAGCAGCTTGGGACAGAACACAGATACGCAGTATTTT.

The J gene is TRBJ2-5, the V gene TRBV12-3 or TRBV12-4; D is uncertain. This CDR3 comprises 11 residues. Between the trimmed V and J ends, which lost 6 bases and 2 bases, there was a span of 4 bases. Here the CDR3 DNA reads TGTGCCAGCAGCCAACAAGAGACCCAGTACTTC. It specifies CASSQQETQYF.

The gene calls are TRBV10-3 and TRBJ2-1; TRBD2 agrees at 14 bases. This CDR3 comprises 17 residues. The V segment lost 9 bases and the J segment 1 base; nucleotides outside the gene matches: 8. CDR1 ENHRY and CDR2 SYGVKD come from the germline V gene. CDR3 sequence reads: CAITGTSGGRSYNEQFF. The CDR3 DNA sequence: TGTGCCATTACCGGGACTAGCGGGGGTCGTTCCTACAATGAGCAGTTCTTC.

The V call is TRBV28, the J call TRBJ1-6; D unclear. Germline V gene sequence: CDR1 MDHEN, CDR2 SYDVKM. V lost 7 bases and J lost 8, with 9 bases in between. This CDR3 has 12 amino acids. CDR3 loop: CASTDSHSPLHF. The CDR3 DNA sequence: TGTGCCAGCACCGATAGCCATTCACCCCTCCACTTT.

The chain has TRBV4-1 and TRBJ1-4; possible D gene TRBD1, 5 bases. Germline CDR1 reads MGHRA; CDR2 reads YSYEKL. This CDR3 region has 14 residues. V lost 4 bases and J lost 7, with 13 bases in between. CDR3 sequence (DNA): TGCGCCAGCAGCCGATCCGGGGGTAGTGAAAAACTGTTTTTT. Translated, it gives CASSRSGGSEKLFF.

The chain carries TRBV6-1 and TRBJ1-1; TRBD1 might be the D (6 bases). This CDR3 has 14 residues. CDR1 is MNHNS and CDR2 is SASEGT in the germline V gene. V gave up 1 base and J gave up 7 bases, with 13 bases separating them. The CDR3: CASSEEAGAVEAFF. The DNA for the CDR3 is TGTGCCAGCAGTGAAGAGGCAGGGGCGGTTGAAGCTTTCTTT.

The chain recombines TRBV5-6 with TRBJ1-5; the D gene is possibly TRBD1 (5 bases). V was shortened by 0 bases and J by 1 base, with 8 bases between the two germline ends. There are 15 residues in the CDR3. Looked up from germline, CDR1 is SGHDT and CDR2 is YYEEEE. In nucleotides, the CDR3 is TGTGCCAGCAGCTTGGGACAGTTAAGCAATCAGCCCCAGCATTTT. Protein: CASSLGQLSNQPQHF. Filled out from reference TRBV5-6 and TRBJ1-5, the complete variable domain reads DAGVTQSPTHLIKTRGQQVTLRCSPKSGHDTVSWYQQALGQGPQFIFQYYEEEERQRGNFPDRFSGHQFPNYSSELNVNALLLGDSALYLCASSLGQLSNQPQHFGDGTRLSIL.

The J gene is TRBJ2-5, the V gene TRBV5-1; D is uncertain. CDR1 SGHRS and CDR2 YFSETQ come from the germline V gene. The CDR3 spans 11 residues. Deletions cut 4 bases from V and 5 bases from J, with 6 bases between. The CDR3 DNA follows: TGCGCCAGCAGCCAAGCGGAGACCCAGTACTTC. Translating gives CASSQAETQYF. The variable domain in full, with the rest retrieved from reference TRBV5-1 and TRBJ2-5, is KAGVTQTPRYLIKTRGQQVTLSCSPISGHRSVSWYQQTPGQGLQFLFEYFSETQRNKGNFPGRFSGRQFSNSRSEMNVSTLELGDSALYLCASSQAETQYFGPGTRLLVL.

The gene calls are TRBV6-5 and TRBJ1-2; tentatively, D is TRBD1 (5 bases). Looked up from germline, CDR1 is MNHEY and CDR2 is SVGAGI. This CDR3 is 13 amino acids long. Trimming removed 6 bases at V and 7 bases at J, with 15 bases between. CDR3 protein: CASRPSSGSGYTF. DNA of the CDR3: TGTGCCAGCAGGCCTTCATCAGGGTCTGGCTACACCTTC.

The chain has TRBV28 and TRBJ1-5; TRBD1 agrees at 8 bases. Looked up from germline, CDR1 is MDHEN and CDR2 is SYDVKM. The CDR3 length is 13 residues. The ends lost 6 bases at V and 3 bases at J; junction bases unmatched: 1. For the CDR3, the DNA is TGTGCCAGCAGGGGACAGGTCAATCAGCCCCAGCATTTT. This codes for CASRGQVNQPQHF.

V usage is TRBV7-2 and J usage is TRBJ1-2; D unclear. The CDR3 is 14 amino acids. Trimming stripped 1 base from V and 6 bases from J, with 12 bases between. The germline CDR1 and CDR2 sequences are SGHTA and FQGNSA. CDR3 region: CASSLDVRVDGYTF. The CDR3, as DNA: TGTGCCAGCAGCTTAGACGTGAGGGTGGATGGCTACACCTTC.

This clone was found once. This chain uses TRBV29-1 with TRBJ1-2, with D possibly matching TRBD1 (6 bases). Trimming cost V 0 bases and J 3 bases, with 8 bases left between them. Germline V gives CDR1 SQVTM, CDR2 ANQGSEA. The CDR3 runs 13 residues. The CDR3 DNA follows: TGCAGCGTTGAAGAGGGACAAGACTATGGCTACACCTTC. Residues: CSVEEGQDYGYTF. The whole variable domain, filled in from reference TRBV29-1 and TRBJ1-2, reads SAVISQKPSRDICQRGTSLTIQCQVDSQVTMMFWYRQQPGQSLTLIATANQGSEATYESGFVIDKFPISRPNLTFSTLTVSNMSPEDSSIYLCSVEEGQDYGYTFGSGTRLTVV.

In DNA form, the CDR3 reads TGTGCCAGCAGTTTAGTTAATAGCGGGGGTCGATGGATCAATGAGCAGTTCTTC. It is translated as CASSLVNSGGRWINEQFF. The chain recombines TRBV27 with TRBJ2-1; 9 bases are a match to TRBD2. The CDR3 sequence is 18 residues long. Germline V gene lookup returns CDR1 MNHEY and CDR2 SMNVEV (reference sequence). The J segment lost 6 bases and the V segment lost 2 bases, leaving 14 bases of the junction unmatched.

The V call is TRBV19, the J call TRBJ1-1; no firm D call. Trimming stripped 3 bases from V and 5 bases from J, with 19 bases between. The CDR3 contains 16 residues. The germline CDR1 and CDR2 sequences are LNHDA and SQIVND (reference sequence). CDR3 sequence reads: CASSIVPIGGQTEAFF. The CDR3 DNA is TGTGCCAGTAGTATCGTCCCTATTGGAGGTCAAACTGAAGCTTTCTTT.